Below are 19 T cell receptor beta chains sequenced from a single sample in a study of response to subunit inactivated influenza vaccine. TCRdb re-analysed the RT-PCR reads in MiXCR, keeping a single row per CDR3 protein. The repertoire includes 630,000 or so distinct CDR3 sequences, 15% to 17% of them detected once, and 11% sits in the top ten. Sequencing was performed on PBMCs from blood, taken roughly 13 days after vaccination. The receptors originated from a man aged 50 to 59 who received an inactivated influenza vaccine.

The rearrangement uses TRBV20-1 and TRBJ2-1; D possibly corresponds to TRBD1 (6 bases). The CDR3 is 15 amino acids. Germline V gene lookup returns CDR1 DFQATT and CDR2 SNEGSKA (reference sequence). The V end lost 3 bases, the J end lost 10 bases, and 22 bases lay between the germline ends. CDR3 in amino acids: CSARDGGQLSMEQFF. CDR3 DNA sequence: TGCAGTGCTAGGGACGGAGGACAGCTTTCAATGGAGCAGTTCTTC.

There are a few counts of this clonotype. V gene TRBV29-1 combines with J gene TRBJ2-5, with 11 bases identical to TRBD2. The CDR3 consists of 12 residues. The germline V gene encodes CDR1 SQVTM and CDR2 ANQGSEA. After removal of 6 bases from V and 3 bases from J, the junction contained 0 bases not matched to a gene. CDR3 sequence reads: CSVGLAEETQYF. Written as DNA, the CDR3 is TGCAGCGTGGGACTAGCGGAAGAGACCCAGTACTTC.

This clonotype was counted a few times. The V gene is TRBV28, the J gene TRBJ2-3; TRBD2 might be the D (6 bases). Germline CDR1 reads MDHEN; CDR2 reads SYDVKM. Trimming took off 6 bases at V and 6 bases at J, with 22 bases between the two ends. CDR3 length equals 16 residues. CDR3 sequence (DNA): TGTGCCAGCAGACCGGGGGAGGTCGGGAATTCGGATACGCAGTATTTT. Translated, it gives CASRPGEVGNSDTQYF.

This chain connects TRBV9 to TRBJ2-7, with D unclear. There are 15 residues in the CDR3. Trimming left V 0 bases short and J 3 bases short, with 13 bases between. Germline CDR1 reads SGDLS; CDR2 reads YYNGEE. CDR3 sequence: CASSVGGTDVYEQYF. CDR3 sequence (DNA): TGTGCCAGCAGCGTAGGTGGAACTGACGTCTACGAGCAGTACTTC. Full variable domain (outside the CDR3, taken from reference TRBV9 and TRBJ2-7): DSGVTQTPKHLITATGQRVTLRCSPRSGDLSVYWYQQSLDQGLQFLIQYYNGEERAKGNILERFSAQQFPDLHSELNLSSLELGDSALYFCASSVGGTDVYEQYFGPGTRLTVT.

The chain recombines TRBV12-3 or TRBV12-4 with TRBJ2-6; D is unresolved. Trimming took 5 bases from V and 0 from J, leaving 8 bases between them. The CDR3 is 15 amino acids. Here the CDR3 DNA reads TGTGCCAGCAGTCCTCAGAGCTCTGGGGCCAACGTCCTGACTTTC. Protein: CASSPQSSGANVLTF.

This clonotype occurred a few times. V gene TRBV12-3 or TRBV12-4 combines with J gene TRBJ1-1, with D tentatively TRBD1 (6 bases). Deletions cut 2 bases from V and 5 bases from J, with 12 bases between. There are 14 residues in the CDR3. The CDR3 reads CASSLYRVRTEAFF. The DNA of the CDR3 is TGTGCCAGCAGTTTATACAGGGTAAGGACTGAAGCTTTCTTT.

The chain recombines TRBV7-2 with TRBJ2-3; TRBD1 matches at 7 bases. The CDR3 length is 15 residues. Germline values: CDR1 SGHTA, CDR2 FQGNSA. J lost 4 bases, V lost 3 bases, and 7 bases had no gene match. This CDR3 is CASSFGRGKADTQYF. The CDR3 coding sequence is TGTGCCAGCAGCTTCGGCAGGGGGAAGGCAGATACGCAGTATTTT.

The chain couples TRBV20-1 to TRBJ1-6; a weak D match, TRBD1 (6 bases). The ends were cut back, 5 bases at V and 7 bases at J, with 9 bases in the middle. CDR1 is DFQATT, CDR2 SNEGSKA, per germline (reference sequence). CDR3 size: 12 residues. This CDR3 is CSAYRVNSPLHF. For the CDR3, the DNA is TGCAGTGCTTACAGGGTGAATTCACCCCTCCACTTT.

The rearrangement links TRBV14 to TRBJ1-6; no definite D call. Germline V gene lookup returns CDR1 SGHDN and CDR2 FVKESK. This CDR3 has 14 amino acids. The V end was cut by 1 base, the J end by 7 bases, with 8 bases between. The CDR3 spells CASSQARRNSPLHF. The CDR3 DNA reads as TGTGCCAGCAGCCAAGCTCGAAGGAATTCACCCCTCCACTTT. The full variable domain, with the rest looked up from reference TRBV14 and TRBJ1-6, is EAGVTQFPSHSVIEKGQTVTLRCDPISGHDNLYWYRRVMGKEIKFLLHFVKESKQDESGMPNNRFLAERTGGTYSTLKVQPAELEDSGVYFCASSQARRNSPLHFGNGTRLTVT.

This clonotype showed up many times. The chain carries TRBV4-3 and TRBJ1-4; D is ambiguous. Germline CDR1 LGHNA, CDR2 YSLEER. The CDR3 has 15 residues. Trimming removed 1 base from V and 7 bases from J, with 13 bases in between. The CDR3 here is CASSQASRSGEKLFF. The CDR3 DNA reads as TGCGCCAGCAGCCAAGCGTCCCGATCAGGTGAAAAACTGTTTTTT.

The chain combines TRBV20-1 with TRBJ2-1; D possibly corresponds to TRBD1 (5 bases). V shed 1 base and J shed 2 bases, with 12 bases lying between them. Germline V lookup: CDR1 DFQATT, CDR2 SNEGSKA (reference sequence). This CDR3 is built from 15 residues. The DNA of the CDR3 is TGCAGTGCTAGAGCCGTTAGCAGGGCCTACAATGAGCAGTTCTTC. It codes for CSARAVSRAYNEQFF.

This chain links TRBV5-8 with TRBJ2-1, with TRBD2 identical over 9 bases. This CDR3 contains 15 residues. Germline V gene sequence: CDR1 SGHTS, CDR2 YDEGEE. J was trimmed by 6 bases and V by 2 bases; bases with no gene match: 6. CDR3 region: CASSLAGGFSNEQFF. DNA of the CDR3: TGTGCCAGCAGCTTAGCGGGAGGATTCTCCAATGAGCAGTTCTTC.

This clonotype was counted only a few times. CDR3 DNA: TGCGCCAGCAGCTTGGGGGACAACTTGGGCTATGAGCAGTTCTTC. It encodes CASSLGDNLGYEQFF. The chain joins TRBV5-1 to TRBJ2-1, with D possibly being TRBD1 (6 bases). CDR1 is SGHRS, CDR2 YFSETQ, per germline. V lost 0 bases to trimming and J lost 8 bases, with 15 bases between them. This CDR3 comprises 15 residues.

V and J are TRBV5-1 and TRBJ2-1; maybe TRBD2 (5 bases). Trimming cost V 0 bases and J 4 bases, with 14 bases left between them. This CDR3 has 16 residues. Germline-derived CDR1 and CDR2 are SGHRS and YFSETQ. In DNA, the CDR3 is TGCGCCAGCAGCTTGGACGGGATCTTGGAATACAATGAGCAGTTCTTC. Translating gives CASSLDGILEYNEQFF.

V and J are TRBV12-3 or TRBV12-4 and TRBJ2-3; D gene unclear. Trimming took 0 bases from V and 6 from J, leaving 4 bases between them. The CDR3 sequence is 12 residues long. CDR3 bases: TGTGCCAGCAGTTTAGCGATCGATACGCAGTATTTT. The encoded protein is CASSLAIDTQYF.

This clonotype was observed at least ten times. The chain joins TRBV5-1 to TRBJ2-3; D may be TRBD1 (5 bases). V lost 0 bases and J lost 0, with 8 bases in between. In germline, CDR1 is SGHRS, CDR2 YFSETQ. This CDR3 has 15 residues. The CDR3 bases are TGCGCCAGCAGCTTGGGACAGACTAGCACAGATACGCAGTATTTT. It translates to CASSLGQTSTDTQYF. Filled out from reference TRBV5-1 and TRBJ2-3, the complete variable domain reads KAGVTQTPRYLIKTRGQQVTLSCSPISGHRSVSWYQQTPGQGLQFLFEYFSETQRNKGNFPGRFSGRQFSNSRSEMNVSTLELGDSALYLCASSLGQTSTDTQYFGPGTRLTVL.

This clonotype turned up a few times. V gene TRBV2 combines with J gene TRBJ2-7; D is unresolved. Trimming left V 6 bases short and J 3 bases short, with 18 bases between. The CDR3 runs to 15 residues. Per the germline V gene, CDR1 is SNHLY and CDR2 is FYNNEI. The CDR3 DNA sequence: TGTGCCAGCAGCGACTTCGGTGGTGGCCTCTACGAGCAGTACTTC. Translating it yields CASSDFGGGLYEQYF.

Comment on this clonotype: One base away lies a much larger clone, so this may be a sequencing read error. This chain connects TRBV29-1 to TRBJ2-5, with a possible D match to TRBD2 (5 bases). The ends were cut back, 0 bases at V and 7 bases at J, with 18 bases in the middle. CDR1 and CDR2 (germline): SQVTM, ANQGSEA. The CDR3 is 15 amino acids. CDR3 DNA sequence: TGCAGCGTTGAAGATTCGGACTTCAGACTCGGGACCCAGTACTTC. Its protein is CSVEDSDFRLGTQYF.

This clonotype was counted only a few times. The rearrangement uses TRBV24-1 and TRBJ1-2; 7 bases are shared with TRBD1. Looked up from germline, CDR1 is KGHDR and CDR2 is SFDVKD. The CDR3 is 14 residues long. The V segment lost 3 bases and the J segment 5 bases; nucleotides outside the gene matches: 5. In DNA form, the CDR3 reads TGTGCCACCAGTGATAACAGGGGCTTTTATGGCTACACCTTC. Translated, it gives CATSDNRGFYGYTF.